Detailed here is one T cell receptor (beta chain). The source of the sample is a study of early stage breast cancer tumors. Each sample had two DNA replicates, 0.5 ug blood or 1.5 ug tissue. Data came from immunoSEQ multiplex PCR; TCRdb stores just in-frame clones and leaves some out. This sample yields approximately 48,000 clones, of which around nine tenths are seen a single time; more than 4% belongs to the top ten. The junction had 8 bases not matched to a gene; V was cut back by 7 bases and J by 7 bases. This CDR3 has 13 residues. Per the germline V gene, CDR1 is KGHSH and CDR2 is LQKENI. The rearrangement links TRBV18 to TRBJ1-1; 8 bases line up with TRBD1. The sequencing input was blood. This receptor was identified in a person aged 70 to 80 with breast cancer. CDR3 bases: TGTGCCAGCTATATGGACAGGGAAGATGAAGCTTTCTTT. This translates into CASYMDREDEAFF. Full variable domain (rest looked up from reference TRBV18 and TRBJ1-1): NAGVMQNPRHLVRRRGQEARLRCSPMKGHSHVYWYRQLPEEGLKFMVYLQKENIIDESGMPKERFSAEFPKEGPSILRIQQVVRGDSAAYFCASYMDREDEAFFGQGTRLTVV.